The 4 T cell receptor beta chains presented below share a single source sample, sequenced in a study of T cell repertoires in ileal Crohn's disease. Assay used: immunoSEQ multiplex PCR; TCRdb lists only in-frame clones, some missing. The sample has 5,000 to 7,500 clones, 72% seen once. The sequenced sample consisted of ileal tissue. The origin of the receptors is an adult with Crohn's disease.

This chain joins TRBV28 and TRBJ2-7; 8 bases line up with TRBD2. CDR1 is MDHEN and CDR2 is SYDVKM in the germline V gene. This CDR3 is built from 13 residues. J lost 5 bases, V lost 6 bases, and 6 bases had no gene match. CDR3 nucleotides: TGTGCCAGCAGGGATGGGACTAGGGACGAGCAGTACTTC. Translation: CASRDGTRDEQYF.

CDR3 nucleotide sequence: TGTGCCAGCAGCCCGGGACTAGCGGGGGGTACAAGTGAGCAGTTCTTC. It is translated as CASSPGLAGGTSEQFF. The chain recombines TRBV7-8 with TRBJ2-1, with 15 bases identical to TRBD2. CDR1 and CDR2 from the germline V gene are SGHVS and FQNEAQ. The CDR3 loop spans 16 amino acids. J gave up 9 bases and V 5 bases, and 8 bases lay outside the gene matches.

As DNA, the CDR3 is TGTGCCACAATTGAGGGGGCGTGGAGCAATCAGCCCCAGCATTTT. As protein: CATIEGAWSNQPQHF. The chain is built from TRBV19 and TRBJ1-5, with 7 nucleotides matching TRBD1. The CDR3 is 15 residues long. The germline CDR1 and CDR2 sequences are LNHDA and SQIVND (reference sequence). Unmatched junction bases numbered 10, after V lost 10 bases and J lost 1 base.

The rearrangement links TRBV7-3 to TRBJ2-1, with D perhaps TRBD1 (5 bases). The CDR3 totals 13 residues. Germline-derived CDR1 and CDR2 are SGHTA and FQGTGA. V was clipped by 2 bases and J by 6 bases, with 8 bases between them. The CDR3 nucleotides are TGTGCCAGCAGCTTAGGCCAGGGCAATGAGCAGTTCTTC. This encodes CASSLGQGNEQFF.